This is a list of T cell receptor beta chains from one sample in a study of T cells in localized non-small cell lung cancer. The method was immunoSEQ multiplex PCR; TCRdb's version includes in-frame clones alone and lacks a portion of them. The data show 7,000 to 8,000 clones, about 90% seen once. The sample consisted of peripheral blood mononuclear cells, taken before any cancer treatment. Every receptor here comes from a male donor older than 55 with stage II lung adenocarcinoma. CDR3s include the opening cysteine and the closing phenylalanine or tryptophan.

cdr3_aa: CASRRNTEAFF; v_call: TRBV25-1; j_call: TRBJ1-1
cdr3_aa: CASSYGDGYTF; v_call: TRBV6-5; j_call: TRBJ1-2
cdr3_aa: CATRQGYSNSPLHF; v_call: TRBV19; j_call: TRBJ1-6
cdr3_aa: CASSYSRDSSYEQYF; v_call: TRBV6-5; j_call: TRBJ2-7
cdr3_aa: CASSQSTKGFGNEQFF; v_call: TRBV23-1; j_call: TRBJ2-1
cdr3_aa: CACPGQDTYEQYF; v_call: TRBV30; j_call: TRBJ2-7
cdr3_aa: CASSDVFGGPGNEQFF; v_call: TRBV7-9; j_call: TRBJ2-1
cdr3_aa: CASSPRGTEAFF; v_call: TRBV5-5; j_call: TRBJ1-1
cdr3_aa: CASSVATSSYEQYF; v_call: TRBV9; j_call: TRBJ2-7
cdr3_aa: CASSFSDRAEAFF; v_call: TRBV11-2; j_call: TRBJ1-1
cdr3_aa: CASSVVLAGALAYNEQFF; v_call: TRBV9; j_call: TRBJ2-1
cdr3_aa: CASSLGGFEAFF; v_call: TRBV5-6; j_call: TRBJ1-1
cdr3_aa: CSNQQIIGNTIYF; v_call: TRBV29-1; j_call: TRBJ1-3
cdr3_aa: CASSLNTGELFF; v_call: TRBV5-4; j_call: TRBJ2-2
cdr3_aa: CATSREQVSNSPLHF; v_call: TRBV15; j_call: TRBJ1-6
cdr3_aa: CASSRLYEQYF; v_call: TRBV6-6; j_call: TRBJ2-7
cdr3_aa: CASRGQVYSNQPQHF; v_call: TRBV2; j_call: TRBJ1-5
cdr3_aa: CASSPTGAYGYTF; v_call: TRBV6-4; j_call: TRBJ1-2
cdr3_aa: CATTPGGPNTEAFF; v_call: TRBV2; j_call: TRBJ1-1
cdr3_aa: CASSDILTRLAKNIQYF; v_call: TRBV6-1; j_call: TRBJ2-4
cdr3_aa: CASRRDRGSYEQYF; v_call: TRBV2; j_call: TRBJ2-7
cdr3_aa: CASSRATSYTGELFF; v_call: TRBV5-6; j_call: TRBJ2-2
cdr3_aa: CASSIRHYSGANVLTF; v_call: TRBV19; j_call: TRBJ2-6
cdr3_aa: CASRLTSTGQETQYF; v_call: TRBV19; j_call: TRBJ2-5
cdr3_aa: CASSDRNLRNVDYGYTF; v_call: TRBV28; j_call: TRBJ1-2
cdr3_aa: CASSSTTGFLGYTF; v_call: TRBV5-4; j_call: TRBJ1-2
cdr3_aa: CASSLGQPSNTGELFF; v_call: TRBV7-6; j_call: TRBJ2-2
cdr3_aa: CASSLTVNGEAFF; v_call: TRBV11-2; j_call: TRBJ1-1
cdr3_aa: CASRQGRDQPQHF; v_call: TRBV6-5; j_call: TRBJ1-5
cdr3_aa: CASSHGTSYEQYF; v_call: TRBV13; j_call: TRBJ2-7
cdr3_aa: CASNTNFNQPQHF; v_call: TRBV28; j_call: TRBJ1-5
cdr3_aa: CSASQKEKLFF; v_call: TRBV20-1; j_call: TRBJ1-4
cdr3_aa: CASSRTGLAGGLGTDTQYF; v_call: TRBV11-3; j_call: TRBJ2-3
cdr3_aa: CASHKRSTDTQYF; v_call: TRBV2; j_call: TRBJ2-3
cdr3_aa: CASSFLAGWGTDTQYF; v_call: TRBV5-6; j_call: TRBJ2-3
cdr3_aa: CASSPGLAGNGELFF; v_call: TRBV4-3; j_call: TRBJ2-2
cdr3_aa: CASSLNVMSEAFF; v_call: TRBV5-1; j_call: TRBJ1-1
cdr3_aa: CASSADRAGYTF; v_call: TRBV5-1; j_call: TRBJ1-2
cdr3_aa: CASSPVAGGHETQYF; v_call: TRBV6-5; j_call: TRBJ2-5
cdr3_aa: CASSLARTPGWYF; v_call: TRBV7-2; j_call: TRBJ2-7
cdr3_aa: CASSSRNQPQHF; v_call: TRBV7-6; j_call: TRBJ1-5
cdr3_aa: CSVDPGGPGGYTF; v_call: TRBV29-1; j_call: TRBJ1-2
cdr3_aa: CASSPRTSGGEETQYF; v_call: TRBV19; j_call: TRBJ2-5
cdr3_aa: CSATGTLLSGANVLTF; v_call: TRBV29-1; j_call: TRBJ2-6
cdr3_aa: CASSLSGGLTDTQYF; v_call: TRBV5-4; j_call: TRBJ2-3
cdr3_aa: CASSQEAGRDEQYF; v_call: TRBV4-3; j_call: TRBJ2-7
cdr3_aa: CASSVGLELTDTQYF; v_call: TRBV9; j_call: TRBJ2-3
cdr3_aa: CASSITEGQANYGYTF; v_call: TRBV19; j_call: TRBJ1-2
cdr3_aa: CASNDRGRFAGNTIYF; v_call: TRBV6-6; j_call: TRBJ1-3
cdr3_aa: CASSLGWPFPYEQYF; v_call: TRBV28; j_call: TRBJ2-7
cdr3_aa: CASTPRSGQEETRYF; v_call: TRBV2; j_call: TRBJ2-5
cdr3_aa: CASSPGTGNQPQHF; v_call: TRBV5-6; j_call: TRBJ1-5
cdr3_aa: CASRTDDTQYF; v_call: TRBV7-9; j_call: TRBJ2-3
cdr3_aa: CASSPAGGQVDTQYF; v_call: TRBV7-3; j_call: TRBJ2-3
cdr3_aa: CASSSRQVGDTEAFF; v_call: TRBV7-9; j_call: TRBJ1-1
cdr3_aa: CAIRGQGRTYEQYF; v_call: TRBV10-3; j_call: TRBJ2-7
cdr3_aa: CASSLGALAGDTQYF; v_call: TRBV5-4; j_call: TRBJ2-3
cdr3_aa: CASSIDWTINNYGYTF; v_call: TRBV19; j_call: TRBJ1-2
cdr3_aa: CASSSGTPDNSPLHF; v_call: TRBV5-1; j_call: TRBJ1-6
cdr3_aa: CASSFFSGQVGETQYF; v_call: TRBV7-2; j_call: TRBJ2-5